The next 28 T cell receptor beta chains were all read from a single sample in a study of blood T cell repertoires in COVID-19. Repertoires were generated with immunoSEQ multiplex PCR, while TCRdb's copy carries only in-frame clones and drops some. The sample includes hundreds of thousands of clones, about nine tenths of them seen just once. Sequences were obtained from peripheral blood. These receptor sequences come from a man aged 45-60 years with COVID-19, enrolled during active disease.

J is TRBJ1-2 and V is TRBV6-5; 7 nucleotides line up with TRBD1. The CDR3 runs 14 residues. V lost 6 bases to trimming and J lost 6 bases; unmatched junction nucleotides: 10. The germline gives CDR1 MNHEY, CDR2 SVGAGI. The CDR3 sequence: CASRLGQSLNGYTF. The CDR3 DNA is TGTGCCAGCAGGCTGGGACAGTCCCTCAATGGCTACACCTTC.

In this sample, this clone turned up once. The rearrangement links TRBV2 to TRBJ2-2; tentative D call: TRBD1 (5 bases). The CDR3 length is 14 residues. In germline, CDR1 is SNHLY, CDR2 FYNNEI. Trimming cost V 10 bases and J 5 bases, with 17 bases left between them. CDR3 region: CATGQRSETGELFF. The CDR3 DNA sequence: TGTGCCACAGGACAAAGGTCGGAGACCGGGGAGCTGTTTTTT.

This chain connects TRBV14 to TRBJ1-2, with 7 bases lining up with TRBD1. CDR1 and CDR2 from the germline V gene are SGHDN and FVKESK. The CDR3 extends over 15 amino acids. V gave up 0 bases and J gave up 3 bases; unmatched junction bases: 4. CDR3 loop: CASSQDQGVDYGYTF. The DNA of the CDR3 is TGTGCCAGCAGCCAAGACCAGGGGGTGGACTATGGCTACACCTTC.

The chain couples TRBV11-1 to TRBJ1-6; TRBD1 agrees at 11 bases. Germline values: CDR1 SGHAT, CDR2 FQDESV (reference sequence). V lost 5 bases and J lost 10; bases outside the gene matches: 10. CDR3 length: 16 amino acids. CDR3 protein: CASSIGQGALGSPLHF. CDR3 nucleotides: TGTGCCAGCAGCATCGGACAGGGGGCTTTAGGATCACCCCTCCACTTT.

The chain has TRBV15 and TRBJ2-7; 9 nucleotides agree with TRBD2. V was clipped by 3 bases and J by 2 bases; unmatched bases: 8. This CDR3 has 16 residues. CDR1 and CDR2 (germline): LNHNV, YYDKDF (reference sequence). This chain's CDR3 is CATSRSSSSGAYEQYF. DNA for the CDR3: TGTGCCACCAGCAGGTCATCGTCTAGCGGGGCCTACGAGCAGTACTTC.

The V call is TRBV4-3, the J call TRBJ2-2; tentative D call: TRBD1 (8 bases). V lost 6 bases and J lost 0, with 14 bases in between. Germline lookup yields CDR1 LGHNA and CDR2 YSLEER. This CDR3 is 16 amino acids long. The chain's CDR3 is CASRTTGGANTGELFF. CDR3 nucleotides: TGCGCCAGCAGAACAACAGGGGGGGCGAACACCGGGGAGCTGTTTTTT.

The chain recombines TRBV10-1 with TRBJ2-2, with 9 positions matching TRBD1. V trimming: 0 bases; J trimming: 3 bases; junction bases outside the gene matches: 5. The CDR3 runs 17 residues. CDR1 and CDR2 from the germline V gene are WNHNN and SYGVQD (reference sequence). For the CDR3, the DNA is TGCGCCAGCAGTGAGTCCGCGGACAGGGGACACACCGGGGAGCTGTTTTTT. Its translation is CASSESADRGHTGELFF.

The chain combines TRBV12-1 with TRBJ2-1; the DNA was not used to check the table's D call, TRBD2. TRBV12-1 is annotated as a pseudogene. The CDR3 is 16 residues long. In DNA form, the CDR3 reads TGTGCCAGCAGCTCCAGCCCAAGCGGGGAGTACAATGAGCAGTTCTTC. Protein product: CASSSSPSGEYNEQFF.

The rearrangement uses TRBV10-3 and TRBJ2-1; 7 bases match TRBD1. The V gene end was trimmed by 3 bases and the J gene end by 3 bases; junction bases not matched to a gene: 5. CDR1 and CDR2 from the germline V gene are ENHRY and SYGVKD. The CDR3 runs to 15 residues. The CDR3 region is CAISEQTGSYNEQFF. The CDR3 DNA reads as TGTGCCATCAGTGAACAGACAGGGAGCTACAATGAGCAGTTCTTC.

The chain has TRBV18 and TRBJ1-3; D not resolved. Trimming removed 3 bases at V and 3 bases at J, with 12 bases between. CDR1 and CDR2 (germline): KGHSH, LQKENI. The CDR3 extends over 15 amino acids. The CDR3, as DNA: TGTGCCAGCTCACCGGATGGGCAACATGGAAACACCATATATTTT. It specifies CASSPDGQHGNTIYF.

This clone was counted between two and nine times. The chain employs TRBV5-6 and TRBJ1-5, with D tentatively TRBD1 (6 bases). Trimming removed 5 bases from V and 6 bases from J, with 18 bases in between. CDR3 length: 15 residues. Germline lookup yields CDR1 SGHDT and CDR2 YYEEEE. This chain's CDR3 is CASSGPGGASQPQHF. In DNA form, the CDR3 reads TGTGCCAGCAGTGGTCCGGGGGGCGCTTCTCAGCCCCAGCATTTT. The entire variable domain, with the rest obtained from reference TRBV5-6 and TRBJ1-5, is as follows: DAGVTQSPTHLIKTRGQQVTLRCSPKSGHDTVSWYQQALGQGPQFIFQYYEEEERQRGNFPDRFSGHQFPNYSSELNVNALLLGDSALYLCASSGPGGASQPQHFGDGTRLSIL.

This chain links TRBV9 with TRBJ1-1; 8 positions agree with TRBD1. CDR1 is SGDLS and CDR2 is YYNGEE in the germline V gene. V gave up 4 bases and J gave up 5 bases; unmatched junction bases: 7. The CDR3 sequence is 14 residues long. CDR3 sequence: CASSPGGVGTEAFF. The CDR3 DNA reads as TGTGCCAGCAGCCCAGGGGGCGTTGGGACTGAAGCTTTCTTT.

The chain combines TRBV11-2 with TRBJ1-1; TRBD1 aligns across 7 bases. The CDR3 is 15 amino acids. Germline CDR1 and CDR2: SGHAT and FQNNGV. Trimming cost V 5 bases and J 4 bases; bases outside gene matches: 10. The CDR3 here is CASSLNRGGFTEAFF. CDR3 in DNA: TGTGCCAGCAGCCTCAACAGGGGTGGGTTCACTGAAGCTTTCTTT. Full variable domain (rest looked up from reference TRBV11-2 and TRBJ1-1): EAGVAQSPRYKIIEKRQSVAFWCNPISGHATLYWYQQILGQGPKLLIQFQNNGVVDDSQLPKDRFSAERLKGVDSTLKIQPAKLEDSAVYLCASSLNRGGFTEAFFGQGTRLTVV.

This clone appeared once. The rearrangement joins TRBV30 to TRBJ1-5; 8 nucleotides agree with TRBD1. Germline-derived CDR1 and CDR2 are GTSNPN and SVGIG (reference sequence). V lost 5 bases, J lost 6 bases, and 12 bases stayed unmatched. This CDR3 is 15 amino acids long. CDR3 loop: CAWGPGQGVGQPQHF. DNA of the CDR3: TGTGCCTGGGGACCAGGACAGGGTGTGGGTCAGCCCCAGCATTTT.

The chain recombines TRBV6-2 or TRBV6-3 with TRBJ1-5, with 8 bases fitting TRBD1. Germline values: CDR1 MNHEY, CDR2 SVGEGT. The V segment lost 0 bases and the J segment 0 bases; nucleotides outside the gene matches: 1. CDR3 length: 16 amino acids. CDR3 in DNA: TGTGCCAGCAGTTACTCGGACAGGGCTAGCAATCAGCCCCAGCATTTT. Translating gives CASSYSDRASNQPQHF.

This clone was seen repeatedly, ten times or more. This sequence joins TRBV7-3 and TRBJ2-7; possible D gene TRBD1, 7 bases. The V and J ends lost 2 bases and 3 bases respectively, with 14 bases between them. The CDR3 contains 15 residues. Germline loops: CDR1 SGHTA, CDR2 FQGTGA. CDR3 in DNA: TGTGCCAGCAGCTTAGACGGGGGACAGTACTACGAGCAGTACTTC. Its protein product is CASSLDGGQYYEQYF.

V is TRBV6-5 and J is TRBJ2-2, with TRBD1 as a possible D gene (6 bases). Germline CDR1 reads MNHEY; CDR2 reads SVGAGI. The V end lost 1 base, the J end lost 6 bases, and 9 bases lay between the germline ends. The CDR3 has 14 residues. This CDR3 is CASSYFRGSGELFF. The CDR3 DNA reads TGTGCCAGCAGTTACTTCAGGGGTTCCGGGGAGCTGTTTTTT.

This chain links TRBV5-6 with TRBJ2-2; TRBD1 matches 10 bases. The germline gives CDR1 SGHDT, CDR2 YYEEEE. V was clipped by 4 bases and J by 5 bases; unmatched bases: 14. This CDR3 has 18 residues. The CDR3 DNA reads TGTGCCAGCAGCCCCTTCGGGGGACAGGGGAGACGGACCGGGGAGCTGTTTTTT. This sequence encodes CASSPFGGQGRRTGELFF. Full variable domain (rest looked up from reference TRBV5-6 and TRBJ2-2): DAGVTQSPTHLIKTRGQQVTLRCSPKSGHDTVSWYQQALGQGPQFIFQYYEEEERQRGNFPDRFSGHQFPNYSSELNVNALLLGDSALYLCASSPFGGQGRRTGELFFGEGSRLTVL.

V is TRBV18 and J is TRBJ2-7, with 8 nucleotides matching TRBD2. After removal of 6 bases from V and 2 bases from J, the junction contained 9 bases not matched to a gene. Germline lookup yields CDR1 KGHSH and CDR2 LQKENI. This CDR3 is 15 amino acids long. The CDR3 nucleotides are TGTGCCAGCTCGCCGTCGACAGCGGGGGCCTACGAGCAGTACTTC. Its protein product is CASSPSTAGAYEQYF.

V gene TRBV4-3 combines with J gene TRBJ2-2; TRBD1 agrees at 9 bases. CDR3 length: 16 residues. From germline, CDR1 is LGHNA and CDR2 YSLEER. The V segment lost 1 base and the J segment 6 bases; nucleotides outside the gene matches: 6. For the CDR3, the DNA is TGCGCCAGCAGCCAAGTCCTCGGGACAGGGTCCGGGGAGCTGTTTTTT. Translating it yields CASSQVLGTGSGELFF.

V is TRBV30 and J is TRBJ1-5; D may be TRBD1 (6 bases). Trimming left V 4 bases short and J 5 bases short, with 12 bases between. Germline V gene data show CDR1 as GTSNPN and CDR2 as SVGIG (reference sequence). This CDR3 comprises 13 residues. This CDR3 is CAWTDRPDQPQHF. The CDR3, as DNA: TGTGCCTGGACAGACAGGCCTGATCAGCCCCAGCATTTT. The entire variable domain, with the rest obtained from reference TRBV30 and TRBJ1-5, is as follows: SQTIHQWPATLVQPVGSPLSLECTVEGTSNPNLYWYRQAAGRGLQLLFYSVGIGQISSEVPQNLSASRPQDRQFILSSKKLLLSDSGFYLCAWTDRPDQPQHFGDGTRLSIL.

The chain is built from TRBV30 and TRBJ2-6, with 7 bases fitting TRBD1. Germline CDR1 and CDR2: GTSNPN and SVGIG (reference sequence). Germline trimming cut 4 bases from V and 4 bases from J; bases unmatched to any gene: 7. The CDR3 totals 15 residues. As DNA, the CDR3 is TGTGCCTGGACCACGGGACAGTCCGGGGCCAACGTCCTGACTTTC. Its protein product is CAWTTGQSGANVLTF.

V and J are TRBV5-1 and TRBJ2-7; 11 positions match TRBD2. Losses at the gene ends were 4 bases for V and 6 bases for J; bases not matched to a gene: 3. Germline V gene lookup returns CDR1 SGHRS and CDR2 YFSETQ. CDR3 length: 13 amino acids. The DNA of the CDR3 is TGCGCCAGCAGCATAGGACTAGCGGGCGAGCAGTACTTC. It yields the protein CASSIGLAGEQYF.

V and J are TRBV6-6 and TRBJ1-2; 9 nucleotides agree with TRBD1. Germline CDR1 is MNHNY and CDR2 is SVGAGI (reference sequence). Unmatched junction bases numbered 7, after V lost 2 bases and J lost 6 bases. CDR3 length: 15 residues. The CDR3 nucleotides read TGTGCCAGCAGTTACGAGATGGACAGGGGAAATGGCTACACCTTC. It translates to CASSYEMDRGNGYTF.

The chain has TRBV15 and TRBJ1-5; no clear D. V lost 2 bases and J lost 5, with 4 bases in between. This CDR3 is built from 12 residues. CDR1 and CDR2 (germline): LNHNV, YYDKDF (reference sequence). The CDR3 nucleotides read TGTGCCACCAGCAGATCTGATCAGCCCCAGCATTTT. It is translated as CATSRSDQPQHF.

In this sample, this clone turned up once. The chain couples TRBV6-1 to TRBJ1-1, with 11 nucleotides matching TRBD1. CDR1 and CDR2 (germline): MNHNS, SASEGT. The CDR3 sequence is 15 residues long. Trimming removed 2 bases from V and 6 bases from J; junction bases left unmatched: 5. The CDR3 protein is CASSEPGQGAAEAFF. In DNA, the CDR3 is TGTGCCAGCAGTGAACCCGGACAGGGGGCGGCTGAAGCTTTCTTT.

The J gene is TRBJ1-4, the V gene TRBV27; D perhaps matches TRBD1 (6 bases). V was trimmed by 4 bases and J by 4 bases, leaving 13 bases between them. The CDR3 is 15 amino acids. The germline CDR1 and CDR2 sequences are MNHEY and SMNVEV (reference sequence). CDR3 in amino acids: CASSSRTARNEKLFF. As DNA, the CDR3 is TGTGCCAGCAGTTCTCGGACAGCCCGTAATGAAAAACTGTTTTTT.

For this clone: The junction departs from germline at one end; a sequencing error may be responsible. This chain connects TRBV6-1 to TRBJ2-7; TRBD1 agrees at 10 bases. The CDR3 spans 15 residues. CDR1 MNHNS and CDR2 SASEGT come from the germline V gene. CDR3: CASREDRGLTYEQYF. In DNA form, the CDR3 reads TGTGCCAGCAGGGAAGACAGGGGGCTTACCTACGAGCAGTACTTC.